This paragraph reports one T cell receptor (beta chain). Time point indicated: blood 4 weeks post-SBRT, at nephrectomy. The sample's treatment: 15 Gy SBRT to primary tumor, nephrectomy 4 weeks later. Nephrectomy followed 15 Gy stereotactic body radiation by 4 weeks. The tumor was a clear cell renal cell carcinoma. These data originate in a study of radiation and T cells in renal cell carcinoma. Germline CDR1 and CDR2: WSHSY and SAAADI. The CDR3 totals 14 residues. V lost 5 bases, J lost 6 bases, and 16 bases lay in between. Libraries were prepared by immunoSEQ multiplex PCR; TCRdb keeps only in-frame clonotypes and omits some of them. The data show just under 150,000 clones, with less than 90% seen just once and around a sixth held by the top ten.

Sequences were derived from blood, sampled from a patient whose treatment included radiotherapy and nephrectomy. The receptor's source is a woman between 45 and 65 years old with renal cell carcinoma. This rearrangement joins TRBV10-2 to TRBJ1-1, with a weak D call TRBD1 (5 bases). The CDR3 sequence is CASSPGPRIPEAFF. In DNA, the CDR3 is TGCGCCAGCAGTCCGGGACCTCGGATCCCTGAAGCTTTCTTT.